This T cell receptor beta chain was recovered during a study of human T cells and chemical hapten exposure. Study-wide context: Per-sample TCR yield variation was attributed mainly to small pooled library volume differences.

The CDR3 totals 12 residues. Trimming pared 2 bases from V and 1 base from J, leaving 6 bases between. Germline CDR1 reads GTSNPN; CDR2 reads SVGIG (reference sequence). This clonotype showed up just a few times. Time point: patch test 3, about 24 weeks after DPC sensitization. Treatment indicated: therapeutic diphenylcyclopropenone sensitization with weekly scalp DPC. TCRdb reprocessed the RACE reads via MiXCR and lists one record per CDR3 protein. The sample records about 90,000 distinct CDR3 sequences, approximately 10% being singletons. This sequence originates from a woman aged 25 to 39 with alopecia areata. Some clones in this sample may be carry-over from other donors' samples. The starting material was whole blood, obtained in connection with sensitization to the hapten diphenylcyclopropenone (DPC). The chain links TRBV30 to TRBJ2-7; D remains unclear. CDR3 in amino acids: CAWSRASYEQYF. The CDR3 DNA is TGTGCCTGGAGTCGCGCTTCCTACGAGCAGTACTTC.